This T cell receptor beta chain appears in the sequencing data of a study of T cell changes during pregnancy in multiple sclerosis (dated by TCRdb to about 2019). Some background on the complete study: The study examined how the T cell repertoire changed over the course of pregnancy in women with multiple sclerosis.

The library was produced with the immunoSEQ multiplex PCR assay. TCRdb holds this immuneACCESS table with in-frame rearrangements only. Some clones are missing; in checked studies, unresolved V genes explain under half, and the rest has no known cause. This sample has around 56,000 clones in its table, and about 91% of those were observed once. The ten largest account for 0.6% to 0.9% of the sample. Remarks on this clone: Its recognized antigen is unknown. No base qualities exist here, and no much larger clone lies one base off it.

The V end loses 6 bases and the J end loses 8 bases, and a stretch of 17 bases separates them. For CDR1 and CDR2, the germline V gene lists SGDLS and YYNGEE. There are 13 amino acids in the CDR3, from cysteine to phenylalanine inclusive. The read is trimmed to its CDR3 DNA, 39 bases read in frame from base 1. The clonotype originates from a female donor with multiple sclerosis, enrolled in a pregnancy study. The starting material was CD4+ T cells from peripheral blood mononuclear cells, obtained in the first trimester of pregnancy. Recombination linked TRBV9 to TRBJ1-2, with TRBD1 tentatively as D gene (5 bases match). CDR3 region: CASTDGGNLGYTF. The sequence in DNA is TGTGCCAGCACCGACGGGGGGAATCTCGGCTACACCTTC.